This is a list of T cell receptor beta chains from one sample in a study of immune evolution from preneoplasia to lung adenocarcinoma. Some clones are missing from TCRdb's copy, which holds only in-frame ones; the method was immunoSEQ multiplex PCR. This sample yields some 15,000 clones, of which about 80% are seen a single time; roughly 3% belongs to the top ten. Sequencing was carried out using FFPE minimally invasive lung adenocarcinoma tissue. The receptors originated from a person aged 55-79 years with lung adenocarcinoma. CDR3s include the opening cysteine and the closing phenylalanine or tryptophan. The order of the fields is D gene, J gene, clone size, V gene, CDR3 protein, CDR3 DNA. The D gene is left open where the match is weak. Part of the rows lack a size; the others show once, few, many or a class for expanded clones.

>TRBD1|TRBJ1-4|-|TRBV10-3
CAVNRGPNEKLFF
TGTGCCGTCAACAGGGGGCCTAATGAAAAACTGTTTTTT
>TRBD2|TRBJ2-2|-|TRBV5-4
CASSWDLAGGPNGELFF
TGTGCCAGCAGCTGGGACCTAGCGGGAGGGCCCAACGGGGAGCTGTTTTTT
>-|TRBJ1-1|-|TRBV28
CASRKGRTEAFF
TGTGCCAGCAGGAAGGGAAGGACTGAAGCTTTCTTT
>TRBD2|TRBJ2-4|-|TRBV18
CASSPLPGLAGLAKNIQYF
TGTGCCAGCTCACCACTGCCGGGACTAGCGGGGCTAGCCAAAAACATTCAGTACTTC
>-|TRBJ2-5|once|TRBV2
CASLRQDPAQETQYF
TGTGCCAGCCTCCGCCAAGACCCAGCCCAAGAGACCCAGTACTTC
>-|TRBJ1-3|-|TRBV9
CASSPVIAGNTIYF
TGTGCCAGCAGCCCGGTCATTGCTGGAAACACCATATATTTT
>-|TRBJ2-2|-|TRBV9
CASSVAAGTGELFF
TGTGCCAGCAGCGTAGCCGCCGGGACCGGGGAGCTGTTTTTT
>TRBD2|TRBJ2-1|-|TRBV9
CASSPGLAGEGEQFF
TGTGCCAGCAGCCCGGGACTAGCGGGAGAGGGTGAGCAGTTCTTC
>-|TRBJ2-7|-|TRBV2
CASRRVQGPYEQYF
TGTGCCAGCCGACGGGTCCAGGGACCCTACGAGCAGTACTTC
>-|TRBJ2-1|-|TRBV7-7
CASSLVLHSGEQFF
TGTGCTAGCAGCTTAGTTCTCCATTCTGGGGAGCAGTTCTTC
>TRBD2|TRBJ2-7|-|TRBV15
CATSRFGSGEGYEQYF
TGTGCCACCAGCAGGTTCGGTAGCGGGGAGGGCTACGAGCAGTACTTC
>-|TRBJ1-1|few|TRBV30
CASSLGPGTAFF
TGTGCCTCCTCCCTTGGGCCCGGGACGGCTTTCTTT
>TRBD2|TRBJ2-3|-|TRBV5-4
CASSLYLAGDTDTQYF
TGTGCCAGCAGCTTGTATCTAGCGGGGGACACAGATACGCAGTATTTT
>-|TRBJ2-5|-|TRBV7-3
CASSSLGAGEVGETQYF
TGTGCCAGCAGCTCCCTAGGGGCCGGAGAGGTCGGAGAGACCCAGTACTTC
>TRBD2|TRBJ2-2|-|TRBV2
CAGDSGGAGTGELFF
TGTGCCGGAGACAGCGGGGGGGCTGGAACCGGGGAGCTGTTTTTT
>-|TRBJ1-2|-|TRBV21-1
CASSPPQGQNYGYTF
TGTGCCAGCAGCCCCCCCCAAGGACAGAACTATGGCTACACCTTC
>-|TRBJ2-3|once|TRBV15
CATSREDTAADTQYF
TGTGCCACCAGCAGAGAGGATACGGCAGCAGATACGCAGTATTTT
>TRBD1|TRBJ2-7|few|TRBV29-1
CSATGTETYEQYF
TGCAGCGCTACCGGGACAGAGACCTACGAGCAGTACTTC
>-|TRBJ2-2|-|TRBV4-2
CASSRDQRTGELFF
TGTGCCAGCAGCCGGGACCAGAGGACCGGGGAGCTGTTTTTT
>-|TRBJ1-2|-|TRBV7-2
CASSLSVQDSGYTF
TGTGCCAGCAGCTTAAGTGTACAGGACAGTGGCTACACCTTC
>-|TRBJ2-2|-|TRBV19
CASLFGGGHGELFF
TGTGCCAGTCTTTTCGGCGGGGGCCACGGGGAGCTGTTTTTT
>-|TRBJ1-6|-|TRBV6-1
CASSVITGTHTLGSPLHF
TGTGCCAGCAGTGTAATTACCGGGACCCATACGTTGGGTTCACCCCTCCACTTT
>-|TRBJ1-4|-|TRBV5-6
CASSSRAKKGEKLFF
TGTGCCAGCAGCTCCAGGGCCAAAAAGGGGGAAAAACTGTTTTTT
>-|TRBJ1-5|-|TRBV19
CASSIVGPQQGLNQPQHF
TGTGCCAGTAGTATAGTCGGGCCACAGCAGGGGCTCAATCAGCCCCAGCATTTT
>-|TRBJ2-7|-|TRBV2
CASSEAGEQYF
TGTGCCAGCAGTGAAGCGGGCGAGCAGTACTTC
>-|TRBJ1-1|-|TRBV28
CASSLDNRAFF
TGTGCCAGCAGTCTGGACAATCGAGCTTTCTTT
>-|TRBJ2-4|-|TRBV27
CASSLNWKNIQYF
TGTGCCAGCAGTTTAAACTGGAAAAACATTCAGTACTTC
>-|TRBJ1-4|-|TRBV9
CASSVGGLANEKLFF
TGTGCCAGCAGCGTAGGCGGTCTAGCTAATGAAAAACTGTTTTTT